The 7 T cell receptor beta chains reported below all come from one sample, sequenced in a study of cytomegalovirus exposure and HLA in healthy donors. The PCR had 60 Vbeta and 13 Jbeta primers. Profiling relied on immunoSEQ multiplex PCR, and the TCRdb table lists in-frame clones only, not all of them. The data show roughly 150,000 clones, 70% to 90% seen once. The sequenced sample was PBMCs. Receptors were obtained from a man younger than 40 in good health and CMV-seropositive.

A single count supports this clone. The CDR3 loop is CASSKPGLAGGFNEQFF. In nucleotides, the CDR3 is TGTGCCAGCAGCAAACCGGGACTAGCGGGAGGTTTCAATGAGCAGTTCTTC. The chain links TRBV11-2 to TRBJ2-1, with 15 bases identical to TRBD2. The germline V gene encodes CDR1 SGHAT and CDR2 FQNNGV. This CDR3 comprises 17 residues. J was trimmed by 6 bases and V by 5 bases; bases with no gene match: 8. Complete variable domain (other parts from reference TRBV11-2 and TRBJ2-1): EAGVAQSPRYKIIEKRQSVAFWCNPISGHATLYWYQQILGQGPKLLIQFQNNGVVDDSQLPKDRFSAERLKGVDSTLKIQPAKLEDSAVYLCASSKPGLAGGFNEQFFGPGTRLTVL.

This sequence joins TRBV7-9 and TRBJ1-2; D ambiguous. Deletions cut 2 bases from V and 3 bases from J, with 4 bases between. The germline V gene encodes CDR1 SEHNR and CDR2 FQNEAQ (reference sequence). CDR3 length: 12 residues. The CDR3 here is CASSLQDYGYTF. The CDR3 DNA reads as TGTGCCAGCAGCTTACAGGACTATGGCTACACCTTC.

The CDR3, as DNA: TGTGCCAGCAGCCAAGATCTTACAGAATTCTCCTACGAGCAGTACTTC. It codes for CASSQDLTEFSYEQYF. This rearrangement joins TRBV14 to TRBJ2-7; D is unclear. The germline V gene has CDR1 SGHDN and CDR2 FVKESK. The CDR3 contains 16 residues. The V gene lost 0 bases and the J gene lost 0 bases, with 12 bases spanning the gap.

V gene TRBV5-1 combines with J gene TRBJ2-3; TRBD2 matches 16 bases. After removal of 4 bases from V and 2 bases from J, the junction contained 7 bases not matched to a gene. Germline V gives CDR1 SGHRS, CDR2 YFSETQ. CDR3 size: 18 residues. CDR3: CASSVTGTSGRATDTQYF. The CDR3, as DNA: TGCGCCAGCAGCGTCACCGGGACTAGCGGGAGGGCCACAGATACGCAGTATTTT.

V usage is TRBV15 and J usage is TRBJ2-7; TRBD2 aligns across 12 bases. J lost 7 bases, V lost 3 bases, and 7 bases had no gene match. Germline values: CDR1 LNHNV, CDR2 YYDKDF (reference sequence). The CDR3 consists of 15 residues. Here the CDR3 DNA reads TGTGCCACCAGCAGCAGACTAGCGGGAGCTCAAGAGCAGTACTTC. Encoded protein: CATSSRLAGAQEQYF.

This chain links TRBV18 with TRBJ2-7; 8 bases are shared with TRBD2. The CDR3 consists of 14 residues. V lost 2 bases and J lost 3; bases outside the gene matches: 3. Germline lookup yields CDR1 KGHSH and CDR2 LQKENI. The CDR3, as DNA: TGTGCCAGCTCACCAGGGACTAGTAGCTACGAGCAGTACGTC. Translated, it gives CASSPGTSSYEQYV.

The rearrangement uses TRBV7-9 and TRBJ2-3, with D possibly being TRBD2 (6 bases). Trimming left V 3 bases short and J 0 bases short, with 7 bases between. Germline CDR1 and CDR2: SEHNR and FQNEAQ (reference sequence). This CDR3 is built from 14 residues. DNA for the CDR3: TGTGCCAGCAGCTTTGGGGGGAGCACAGATACGCAGTATTTT. Its translation: CASSFGGSTDTQYF.